One and the same sample provided the 32 T cell receptor beta chains below, sequenced in a study of control samples from healthy donors and cancer patients. TCRdb keeps only in-frame clones here, not all; method: immunoSEQ multiplex PCR. The profile shows 30,000 to 40,000 clones, approximately 95% of them singletons. The sequencing sample was made of PBMCs. These receptors were obtained from a man aged 40-50 years with colorectal cancer.

The V call is TRBV10-3, the J call TRBJ2-1; TRBD2 matches 7 bases. V lost 2 bases to trimming and J lost 4 bases; unmatched junction nucleotides: 5. Germline loops: CDR1 ENHRY, CDR2 SYGVKD. CDR3 length: 15 amino acids. The CDR3: CAISESGGGYNEQFF. The DNA of the CDR3 is TGTGCCATCAGTGAGAGCGGCGGGGGATACAATGAGCAGTTCTTC.

The rearrangement uses TRBV7-2 and TRBJ2-5, with TRBD2 matching over 9 bases. The germline V gene has CDR1 SGHTA and CDR2 FQGNSA. There are 16 residues in the CDR3. The ends lost 0 bases at V and 2 bases at J; junction bases unmatched: 4. The CDR3 bases are TGTGCCAGCAGCTTAGCGGTAGCGGGGGCGCAAGAGACCCAGTACTTC. Translated, it gives CASSLAVAGAQETQYF.

This clone was detected only once. The V gene is TRBV5-6, the J gene TRBJ1-6; no definite D call. Trimming shortened V by 2 bases and J by 7 bases, and 13 bases separated the two germline ends. This CDR3 contains 15 residues. In germline, CDR1 is SGHDT, CDR2 YYEEEE. The CDR3 DNA sequence: TGTGCCAGCAGCTTAGGTCAAAGCGGAAATTCACCCCTCCACTTT. It specifies CASSLGQSGNSPLHF.

This chain uses TRBV6-5 with TRBJ1-3; D is undetermined. The V gene lost 7 bases and the J gene lost 4 bases, with 5 bases spanning the gap. The CDR3 loop spans 11 amino acids. Germline CDR1 is MNHEY and CDR2 is SVGAGI. CDR3 region: CASKVGNTIYF. The CDR3 DNA follows: TGTGCCAGCAAGGTCGGAAACACCATATATTTT.

The V gene is TRBV18, the J gene TRBJ1-2; unclear D gene. Looked up from germline, CDR1 is KGHSH and CDR2 is LQKENI. This CDR3 contains 13 residues. The V end lost 6 bases, the J end lost 4 bases, and 12 bases lay between the germline ends. The CDR3 sequence is CASSLLSSYGYTF. DNA of the CDR3: TGTGCCAGCTCCCTTCTTTCGAGCTATGGCTACACCTTC.

The V gene is TRBV5-6, the J gene TRBJ2-5, with D maybe TRBD2 (5 bases). The V end lost 1 base, the J end lost 3 bases, and 7 bases lay between the germline ends. CDR3 size: 13 residues. Per germline, CDR1 SGHDT and CDR2 YYEEEE. The CDR3: CASSLRGEETQYF. In DNA, the CDR3 is TGTGCCAGCAGCTTGCGGGGAGAAGAGACCCAGTACTTC.

This rearrangement joins TRBV3-1 (or the pseudogene TRBV3-2) to TRBJ1-5, with TRBD1 matching over 8 bases. V was clipped by 2 bases and J by 14 bases; unmatched bases: 8. The CDR3 runs 13 residues. Per the germline V gene, CDR1 is LGHDT and CDR2 is YNNKEL (reference sequence). The CDR3 DNA sequence: TGTGCCAGCAGCCAATGGGGGGACAGGATAAAGCATTTT. Translation: CASSQWGDRIKHF.

V gene TRBV2 combines with J gene TRBJ2-2, with no clear D. The V end lost 2 bases, the J end lost 1 base, and 8 bases lay between the germline ends. Germline CDR1 reads SNHLY; CDR2 reads FYNNEI. The CDR3 runs 15 residues. The CDR3 nucleotides are TGTGCCAGCAGTGAATATCCGGGGAACACCGGGGAGCTGTTTTTT. Residues: CASSEYPGNTGELFF.

CDR3: CASSRTVAGTGELFF. CDR3 in DNA: TGTGCCAGTAGTAGGACTGTGGCGGGCACCGGGGAGCTGTTTTTT. The chain carries TRBV19 and TRBJ2-2, with a weak D call TRBD2 (5 bases). V lost 4 bases and J lost 4, with 13 bases in between. CDR1 LNHDA and CDR2 SQIVND come from the germline V gene (reference sequence). The CDR3 has 15 amino acids.

V gene TRBV12-5 combines with J gene TRBJ2-5; D is ambiguous. Per the germline V gene, CDR1 is LGHNT and CDR2 is FRNRAP. Trimming took off 4 bases at V and 2 bases at J, with 11 bases between the two ends. The CDR3 consists of 14 residues. The CDR3 DNA sequence: TGTGCTAGTGGTTCGGGCCCCTTTCAAGAGACCCAGTACTTC. This gives the protein CASGSGPFQETQYF.

The CDR3 DNA sequence: TGTGCCAGCAGCTTAAGTACTTCTCCCCCCTACGAGCAGTACTTC. Its protein is CASSLSTSPPYEQYF. The chain joins TRBV11-2 to TRBJ2-7, with D unresolved. The ends were cut back, 2 bases at V and 2 bases at J, with 13 bases in the middle. This CDR3 contains 15 residues. Germline CDR1 reads SGHAT; CDR2 reads FQNNGV.

The chain is built from TRBV6-6 and TRBJ2-5; D remains unclear. CDR3 length equals 13 residues. Germline values: CDR1 MNHNY, CDR2 SVGAGI (reference sequence). V dropped 6 bases and J dropped 1 base, with 9 bases sitting between them. The CDR3 protein is CASRTWVQETQYF. CDR3 coding DNA: TGTGCCAGCAGAACGTGGGTCCAAGAGACCCAGTACTTC.

This clone was seen only a few times. In DNA, the CDR3 is TGTGCCAGCAGGTACGACAGGGGCGAAAATCAGCCCCAGCATTTT. Its protein product is CASRYDRGENQPQHF. V gene TRBV6-5 combines with J gene TRBJ1-5, with 8 bases that match TRBD1. The V gene's germline CDR1 is MNHEY and CDR2 SVGAGI. J gave up 4 bases and V 6 bases, and 8 bases lay outside the gene matches. CDR3 length equals 15 residues.

CDR3 loop: CASSLERSVSYEQYF. The CDR3 region has the DNA TGTGCCAGCAGCTTAGAGAGGTCGGTCTCCTACGAGCAGTACTTC. V usage is TRBV13 and J usage is TRBJ2-7; D gene unclear. Germline loops: CDR1 PRHDT, CDR2 FYEKMQ (reference sequence). V lost 1 base and J lost 0, with 10 bases in between. This CDR3 contains 15 residues.

V usage is TRBV2 and J usage is TRBJ1-1; D is unresolved. The CDR3 runs to 14 residues. V gave up 5 bases and J gave up 5 bases, with 15 bases separating them. Germline V CDR1 and CDR2: SNHLY, FYNNEI. CDR3 DNA: TGTGCCAGCAGTCGCCAAGTAGTTAGGACTGAAGCTTTCTTT. Translated, it gives CASSRQVVRTEAFF. The full variable domain, in which reference TRBV2 and TRBJ1-1 provide the parts outside the CDR3, is EPEVTQTPSHQVTQMGQEVILRCVPISNHLYFYWYRQILGQKVEFLVSFYNNEISEKSEIFDDQFSVERPDGSNFTLKIRSTKLEDSAMYFCASSRQVVRTEAFFGQGTRLTVV.

The chain uses TRBV6-5 and TRBJ2-7, with a weak D call TRBD1 (6 bases). The germline gives CDR1 MNHEY, CDR2 SVGAGI. The ends were cut back, 0 bases at V and 3 bases at J, with 12 bases in the middle. The CDR3 has 15 amino acids. CDR3: CASSYSLAGDYEQYF. The CDR3 DNA sequence: TGTGCCAGCAGTTACTCTCTGGCAGGGGACTACGAGCAGTACTTC.

CDR3 nucleotides: TGTGCCTGGACCGCGGGACTAGCGGGGGGCCAGCAGTATTTT. The encoded protein is CAWTAGLAGGQQYF. The V and J genes are TRBV30 and TRBJ2-3; 15 nucleotides agree with TRBD2. Germline CDR1 is GTSNPN and CDR2 is SVGIG (reference sequence). The CDR3 loop spans 14 amino acids. The J segment lost 11 bases and the V segment lost 4 bases, leaving 7 bases of the junction unmatched.

The gene calls are TRBV18 and TRBJ1-2, with 7 bases aligning to TRBD1. CDR3 length equals 14 residues. Germline V CDR1 and CDR2: KGHSH, LQKENI. V was clipped by 3 bases and J by 4 bases; unmatched bases: 5. The CDR3 region is CASSPGDSSYGYTF. The CDR3 nucleotides are TGTGCCAGCTCACCGGGGGACAGCTCCTATGGCTACACCTTC.

This clone was recorded once. The chain joins TRBV5-4 to TRBJ2-5, with D tentatively TRBD2 (7 bases). The CDR3 contains 14 residues. Per the germline V gene, CDR1 is SGHNT and CDR2 is YYREEE (reference sequence). The V end lost 2 bases, the J end lost 5 bases, and 13 bases lay between the germline ends. CDR3 protein: CASSLPGGRETQYF. CDR3 in DNA: TGTGCCAGCAGCTTACCCGGGGGGCGGGAGACCCAGTACTTC.

This chain links TRBV11-2 with TRBJ1-5; tentative D call: TRBD1 (6 bases). The CDR3 extends over 14 amino acids. Per the germline V gene, CDR1 is SGHAT and CDR2 is FQNNGV. The V gene lost 3 bases and the J gene lost 1 base, with 7 bases spanning the gap. CDR3 nucleotide sequence: TGTGCCAGCAGCTTGCAGGGGAGCAATCAGCCCCAGCATTTT. Translated: CASSLQGSNQPQHF.

The gene calls are TRBV6-5 and TRBJ1-4; no clear D gene. The V gene's germline CDR1 is MNHEY and CDR2 SVGAGI. This CDR3 is 13 amino acids long. With 2 bases removed from V and 8 bases from J, the gap between germline ends came to 9 bases. Here the CDR3 DNA reads TGTGCCAGCAGTTACGGACTCTCCGAAAAACTGTTTTTT. Protein: CASSYGLSEKLFF.

The rearrangement links TRBV27 to TRBJ2-7; D possibly uses TRBD1 or TRBD2 (6 bases each). CDR3 length: 17 amino acids. V was shortened by 5 bases and J by 7 bases, with 27 bases between the two germline ends. Germline assignment: CDR1 MNHEY and CDR2 SMNVEV (reference sequence). CDR3 protein: CASSPPRGLGGLDEQYF. Here the CDR3 DNA reads TGTGCCAGCAGTCCACCTCGGGGGCTAGGGGGACTCGATGAGCAGTACTTC.

CDR3 DNA sequence: TGTGCCAGCAGTGAAGCGCCTTTTTTACCCCAGGGTTCGGCCGACACAGATACGCAGTATTTT. Protein product: CASSEAPFLPQGSADTDTQYF. The rearrangement joins TRBV6-1 to TRBJ2-3; possibly TRBD1 for D (5 bases). V gave up 0 bases and J gave up 2 bases, with 27 bases separating them. Germline CDR1 is MNHNS and CDR2 is SASEGT. This CDR3 is built from 21 residues.

V is TRBV10-1 and J is TRBJ2-2, with D hard to call. Germline loops: CDR1 WNHNN, CDR2 SYGVQD (reference sequence). V dropped 4 bases and J dropped 2 bases, with 14 bases sitting between them. The CDR3 spans 16 residues. The CDR3, as DNA: TGCGCCAGCAGTGGAGTGGGCGCCCCCAACACCGGGGAGCTGTTTTTT. It is translated as CASSGVGAPNTGELFF.

The J gene is TRBJ2-3, the V gene TRBV19, with D perhaps given as TRBD1 or TRBD2 (7 bases each). CDR1 is LNHDA, CDR2 SQIVND, per germline (reference sequence). The CDR3 is 14 residues long. The ends were cut back, 5 bases at V and 4 bases at J, with 13 bases in the middle. The DNA for the CDR3 is TGTGCCAGTAGTGTACAGGGGAGGGCAGATACGCAGTATTTT. As protein: CASSVQGRADTQYF.

The V call is TRBV9, the J call TRBJ1-1, with D perhaps TRBD1 (5 bases). V shed 0 bases and J shed 5 bases, with 11 bases lying between them. Germline V gene lookup returns CDR1 SGDLS and CDR2 YYNGEE. This CDR3 spans 14 amino acids. The CDR3 is CASSVAQGGTEAFF. The DNA for the CDR3 is TGTGCCAGCAGCGTAGCTCAGGGAGGGACTGAAGCTTTCTTT.

This chain connects TRBV14 to TRBJ2-3; 11 bases align to TRBD2. With 3 bases clipped from V and 14 bases from J, the junction kept 7 bases outside the gene matches. The CDR3 runs to 13 residues. CDR1 SGHDN and CDR2 FVKESK come from the germline V gene. DNA for the CDR3: TGTGCCAGCAGCCAGTCCGGGACTAGCGGTCGGTATTTT. Protein product: CASSQSGTSGRYF.

The chain carries TRBV5-6 and TRBJ2-1, with TRBD1 matching 7 bases. V lost 0 bases, J lost 3 bases, and 3 bases stayed unmatched. Per germline, CDR1 SGHDT and CDR2 YYEEEE. The CDR3 has 15 amino acids. The CDR3 sequence: CASSLVQGSYNEQFF. The DNA for the CDR3 is TGTGCCAGCAGCTTGGTACAGGGGAGCTACAATGAGCAGTTCTTC. The full variable domain, its missing parts supplied by reference TRBV5-6 and TRBJ2-1, is DAGVTQSPTHLIKTRGQQVTLRCSPKSGHDTVSWYQQALGQGPQFIFQYYEEEERQRGNFPDRFSGHQFPNYSSELNVNALLLGDSALYLCASSLVQGSYNEQFFGPGTRLTVL.

The chain is built from TRBV6-2 or TRBV6-3 and TRBJ2-5; 9 bases map to TRBD2. V shed 3 bases and J 3 bases; nucleotides not matched to a gene: 8. The CDR3 loop spans 16 amino acids. CDR1 MNHEY and CDR2 SVGEGT come from the germline V gene. The CDR3 here is CASSYKRGEPEETQYF. DNA for the CDR3: TGTGCCAGCAGTTATAAGCGGGGGGAGCCAGAAGAGACCCAGTACTTC.

The chain has TRBV9 and TRBJ2-3, with 8 positions matching TRBD2. Germline trimming cut 5 bases from V and 4 bases from J; bases unmatched to any gene: 6. The CDR3 sequence is 14 residues long. CDR1 and CDR2 from the germline V gene are SGDLS and YYNGEE. The CDR3 loop is CASSFSGAPDTQYF. The CDR3, as DNA: TGTGCCAGCAGTTTTAGCGGGGCTCCAGATACGCAGTATTTT.

The chain has TRBV19 and TRBJ1-3, with 9 bases matching TRBD1. The J segment lost 0 bases and the V segment lost 3 bases, leaving 9 bases of the junction unmatched. Germline loops: CDR1 LNHDA, CDR2 SQIVND (reference sequence). The CDR3 extends over 18 amino acids. CDR3 in amino acids: CASSIYTGGAYSGNTIYF. CDR3 in DNA: TGTGCCAGTAGTATTTACACAGGGGGCGCCTACTCTGGAAACACCATATATTTT.

This chain links TRBV4-1 with TRBJ2-7, with a weak D call TRBD2 (7 bases). The germline CDR1 and CDR2 sequences are MGHRA and YSYEKL. Trimming took 3 bases from V and 2 from J, leaving 20 bases between them. The CDR3 runs 17 residues. The CDR3 bases are TGCGCCAGCAGCCACCTGCTAGTATCGGGGGGCCCCTACGAGCAGTACTTC. This codes for CASSHLLVSGGPYEQYF.